The 29 T cell receptor beta chains below come from one sample, sequenced in a study of blood T cell repertoires in COVID-19. Sequenced by immunoSEQ multiplex PCR; TCRdb stores in-frame clones only, minus some. This table holds some 170,000 clones, roughly 93% found once. The sequenced material came from peripheral blood. The receptors were sampled from a woman aged 60 to 75 with COVID-19, enrolled during active disease.

The chain is built from TRBV20-1 and TRBJ2-7; D unresolved. The CDR3 runs 11 residues. CDR1 is DFQATT and CDR2 is SNEGSKA in the germline V gene (reference sequence). Deletions cut 3 bases from V and 4 bases from J, with 7 bases between. The CDR3 DNA sequence: TGCAGTGCTAGTATCGGGTACGAGCAGTACTTC. This sequence encodes CSASIGYEQYF.

The J gene is TRBJ2-1, the V gene TRBV7-3; 7 bases line up with TRBD1. Trimming cost V 3 bases and J 7 bases; bases outside gene matches: 3. Per germline, CDR1 SGHTA and CDR2 FQGTGA. This CDR3 spans 13 amino acids. The CDR3 spells CASSLGQPNEQFF. The DNA for the CDR3 is TGTGCCAGCAGCTTGGGACAGCCTAATGAGCAGTTCTTC.

The chain couples TRBV19 to TRBJ2-1; TRBD1 agrees at 10 bases. Germline V gives CDR1 LNHDA, CDR2 SQIVND (reference sequence). Trimming at V came to 6 bases and at J to 13 bases, leaving 9 bases not matched to a gene. The CDR3 is 13 residues long. CDR3 nucleotide sequence: TGTGCCAGTAGCCTCGGGACAGGGGTTAATCAGTTCTTC. Translation: CASSLGTGVNQFF.

This clone was seen more than once but under ten times. The J gene is TRBJ1-6, the V gene TRBV11-2; 8 bases align to TRBD1. J lost 8 bases, V lost 3 bases, and 6 bases had no gene match. The CDR3 is made up of 15 amino acids. The germline CDR1 and CDR2 sequences are SGHAT and FQNNGV. The CDR3 is CASSLIGQGDSPLHF. CDR3 bases: TGTGCCAGCAGCTTGATAGGACAGGGAGATTCACCCCTCCACTTT.

The V gene is TRBV7-8, the J gene TRBJ1-1, with D perhaps TRBD1 (5 bases). The V gene's germline CDR1 is SGHVS and CDR2 FQNEAQ. The germline V and J ends were trimmed by 0 bases and 1 base, with 12 bases remaining between them. The CDR3 extends over 16 amino acids. The DNA for the CDR3 is TGTGCCAGCAGCTTAGCGTTTGCAGGGCGGAACACTGAAGCTTTCTTT. Translated: CASSLAFAGRNTEAFF.

A single count supports this clone. The V gene is TRBV4-2, the J gene TRBJ2-7; 8 bases map to TRBD1. After removal of 1 base from V and 2 bases from J, the junction contained 4 bases not matched to a gene. Germline values: CDR1 LGHNA, CDR2 YNFKEQ. The CDR3 consists of 15 residues. The CDR3 spells CASSQGQGLPYEQYF. The DNA for the CDR3 is TGTGCCAGCAGCCAAGGACAGGGGTTACCCTACGAGCAGTACTTC.

V gene TRBV18 combines with J gene TRBJ2-7; 8 bases align to TRBD1. Germline CDR1 reads KGHSH; CDR2 reads LQKENI. The CDR3 has 14 residues. The J segment lost 7 bases and the V segment lost 3 bases, leaving 8 bases of the junction unmatched. The CDR3, as DNA: TGTGCCAGCTCACCGGGGCGGACAGGGACGGAGCAGTACTTC. Its translation is CASSPGRTGTEQYF.

The chain employs TRBV5-4 and TRBJ1-4, with 8 bases lining up with TRBD1. Germline V CDR1 and CDR2: SGHNT, YYREEE (reference sequence). The length of the CDR3 is 14 residues. The V segment lost 1 base and the J segment 8 bases; nucleotides outside the gene matches: 4. The CDR3 sequence is CASSLQGAEEKLFF. In DNA, the CDR3 is TGTGCCAGCAGCTTGCAGGGGGCGGAAGAAAAACTGTTTTTT.

For this clone: The same CDR3 can be traced to other DNA sequences in this sample. The rearrangement uses TRBV19 and TRBJ1-6, with 7 bases that match TRBD1. Per germline, CDR1 LNHDA and CDR2 SQIVND (reference sequence). CDR3 size: 14 residues. The V segment lost 4 bases and the J segment 6 bases; nucleotides outside the gene matches: 3. The CDR3 DNA sequence: TGTGCCAGTAGTACCGGGACAGCTAATTCACCCCTCCACTTT. It encodes CASSTGTANSPLHF.

In nucleotides, the CDR3 is TGTGCCAGCCGGGGACAGGCGGCCTACAATGAGCAGTTCTTC. Translated, it gives CASRGQAAYNEQFF. This chain links TRBV11-2 with TRBJ2-1, with 8 bases lining up with TRBD1. The V gene's germline CDR1 is SGHAT and CDR2 FQNNGV. CDR3 length: 14 amino acids. The J segment lost 2 bases and the V segment lost 8 bases, leaving 5 bases of the junction unmatched. Variable domain in full (rest from reference TRBV11-2 and TRBJ2-1): EAGVAQSPRYKIIEKRQSVAFWCNPISGHATLYWYQQILGQGPKLLIQFQNNGVVDDSQLPKDRFSAERLKGVDSTLKIQPAKLEDSAVYLCASRGQAAYNEQFFGPGTRLTVL.

The chain combines TRBV7-8 with TRBJ2-7, with 7 bases that match TRBD1. The CDR3 covers 15 residues. With 3 bases clipped from V and 6 bases from J, the junction kept 11 bases outside the gene matches. Germline-derived CDR1 and CDR2 are SGHVS and FQNEAQ. DNA of the CDR3: TGTGCCAGCAGCTTTCTGACAGGGAGTCGGGGCGAGCAGTACTTC. Its protein is CASSFLTGSRGEQYF.

The rearrangement uses TRBV4-3 and TRBJ2-1, with 13 bases identical to TRBD2. Germline loops: CDR1 LGHNA, CDR2 YSLEER. With V trimmed by 2 bases and J by 0 bases, 1 base remained unmatched. The length of the CDR3 is 17 residues. CDR3 in amino acids: CASSQTSGGASYNEQFF. The DNA for the CDR3 is TGCGCCAGCAGCCAAACTAGCGGGGGGGCCTCCTACAATGAGCAGTTCTTC.

The chain joins TRBV5-4 to TRBJ1-1, with unresolved D. The CDR3 covers 14 residues. V lost 0 bases to trimming and J lost 1 base, with 7 bases between them. CDR1 is SGHNT and CDR2 is YYREEE in the germline V gene (reference sequence). For the CDR3, the DNA is TGTGCCAGCAGCTTGGTTGCGAGGAACACTGAAGCTTTCTTT. This sequence encodes CASSLVARNTEAFF.

The chain joins TRBV5-1 to TRBJ2-1; TRBD1 matches at 12 bases. V was clipped by 7 bases and J by 9 bases; unmatched bases: 8. Looked up from germline, CDR1 is SGHRS and CDR2 is YFSETQ. The CDR3 runs 14 residues. This CDR3 reads CASRWGQGAGEQFF. DNA of the CDR3: TGCGCCAGCCGGTGGGGACAGGGGGCTGGTGAGCAGTTCTTC.

The chain carries TRBV18 and TRBJ1-5; 9 bases are a match to TRBD1. The CDR3 sequence is 15 residues long. With 5 bases clipped from V and 4 bases from J, the junction kept 6 bases outside the gene matches. The germline CDR1 and CDR2 sequences are KGHSH and LQKENI. Here the CDR3 DNA reads TGTGCCAGCTCAGTGGACAGGGGAAAAAATCAGCCCCAGCATTTT. Protein: CASSVDRGKNQPQHF.

J is TRBJ1-2 and V is TRBV30, with a possible D match to TRBD1 (6 bases). This CDR3 spans 14 amino acids. V was clipped by 0 bases and J by 8 bases, with 16 bases between them. Germline-derived CDR1 and CDR2 are GTSNPN and SVGIG (reference sequence). This chain's CDR3 is CAWSVRYRVGGYTF. The DNA of the CDR3 is TGTGCCTGGAGTGTTCGGTACAGGGTCGGGGGCTACACCTTC.

The CDR3 DNA reads as TGTGCCAGCAGCCATTGGACAGGGGTTGCCACAGATACGCAGTATTTT. Translated: CASSHWTGVATDTQYF. The chain has TRBV14 and TRBJ2-3, with 9 nucleotides matching TRBD1. Germline values: CDR1 SGHDN, CDR2 FVKESK. The CDR3 covers 16 residues. V lost 3 bases, J lost 2 bases, and 6 bases stayed unmatched.

The chain recombines TRBV19 with TRBJ1-6; D might be TRBD1 (5 bases). This CDR3 has 16 residues. In germline, CDR1 is LNHDA, CDR2 SQIVND (reference sequence). Deletions cut 7 bases from V and 7 bases from J, with 20 bases between. The CDR3 nucleotides read TGTGCCAGTAAAATAGTGGGCAGGGCGTTGAATTCACCCCTCCACTTT. Encoded protein: CASKIVGRALNSPLHF.

The chain carries TRBV7-9 and TRBJ2-3; D is perhaps TRBD2 (6 bases). Germline CDR1 is SEHNR and CDR2 is FQNEAQ (reference sequence). The V gene lost 0 bases and the J gene lost 4 bases, with 8 bases spanning the gap. The CDR3 covers 14 residues. CDR3 sequence reads: CASSLAGDSDTQYF. The CDR3 bases are TGTGCCAGCAGCTTAGCCGGGGACTCAGATACGCAGTATTTT.

V and J are TRBV6-2 or TRBV6-3 and TRBJ1-1; D gene unclear. Trimming cost V 2 bases and J 1 base, with 11 bases left between them. CDR3 size: 15 residues. Germline lookup yields CDR1 MNHEY and CDR2 SVGEGT. The CDR3 sequence is CASSYGRIGNTEAFF. The CDR3 DNA is TGTGCCAGCAGTTACGGGAGAATAGGGAACACTGAAGCTTTCTTT.

The chain combines TRBV7-8 with TRBJ2-5; 10 nucleotides line up with TRBD1. This CDR3 is built from 14 residues. CDR1 SGHVS and CDR2 FQNEAQ come from the germline V gene. V dropped 5 bases and J dropped 4; count of bases not matched to a gene: 4. The CDR3 sequence is CASSRGQGRETQYF. The CDR3 DNA follows: TGTGCCAGCAGCCGGGGACAGGGGAGAGAGACCCAGTACTTC.

V is TRBV27 and J is TRBJ2-7; no clear D gene. The CDR3 extends over 15 amino acids. V dropped 6 bases and J dropped 0 bases, with 15 bases sitting between them. In germline, CDR1 is MNHEY, CDR2 SMNVEV (reference sequence). The CDR3 here is CASRMKTESSYEQYF. CDR3 bases: TGTGCCAGCAGGATGAAAACAGAGAGCTCCTACGAGCAGTACTTC.

V gene TRBV7-3 combines with J gene TRBJ2-1, with a weak D call TRBD1 (5 bases). Germline CDR1 SGHTA, CDR2 FQGTGA. The CDR3 is 15 residues long. Trimming pared 5 bases from V and 4 bases from J, leaving 15 bases between. In DNA form, the CDR3 reads TGTGCCAGCAGCCCCACAGGAGATCAGTACAATGAGCAGTTCTTC. This encodes CASSPTGDQYNEQFF.

The CDR3 DNA reads TGTGCCAGCAACCGAGGGGGTCTTGGAACTAATGAAAAACTGTTTTTT. Translating gives CASNRGGLGTNEKLFF. The chain joins TRBV4-2 to TRBJ1-4; tentatively, D is TRBD1 (6 bases). The ends were cut back, 7 bases at V and 1 base at J, with 16 bases in the middle. CDR3 length: 16 amino acids. Germline V gives CDR1 LGHNA, CDR2 YNFKEQ.

The V call is TRBV9, the J call TRBJ1-2; D is perhaps TRBD1 (6 bases). This CDR3 spans 17 amino acids. CDR1 is SGDLS, CDR2 YYNGEE, per germline. V gave up 3 bases and J gave up 2 bases, with 20 bases separating them. The CDR3 spells CASSGGGVVPMNYGYTF. The CDR3 nucleotides are TGTGCCAGCAGCGGAGGGGGGGTTGTTCCTATGAACTATGGCTACACCTTC.

This clone is a singleton in its sample. The V and J genes are TRBV3-1 (or the pseudogene TRBV3-2) and TRBJ1-2; the D is unclear. V was cut by 0 bases and J by 5 bases, with 10 bases left in between. CDR3 length: 14 residues. In germline, CDR1 is LGHDT, CDR2 YNNKEL (reference sequence). This chain's CDR3 is CASSQDFQVYGYTF. DNA for the CDR3: TGTGCCAGCAGCCAAGATTTCCAGGTATATGGCTACACCTTC.

The DNA for the CDR3 is TGTGCCAGTAGCCAAAGAGTTTCTGAAGCTTTCTTT. It specifies CASSQRVSEAFF. The genes are TRBV19 and TRBJ1-1; D remains unclear. The V end was cut by 6 bases, the J end by 6 bases, with 11 bases between. The CDR3 contains 12 residues. Germline V gives CDR1 LNHDA, CDR2 SQIVND (reference sequence).

This clone was counted only a few times. This chain uses TRBV19 with TRBJ2-5, with 7 bases lining up with TRBD1. With 3 bases clipped from V and 3 bases from J, the junction kept 1 base outside the gene matches. Germline CDR1 LNHDA, CDR2 SQIVND (reference sequence). CDR3 length: 13 amino acids. The CDR3 reads CASSMGTEETQYF. CDR3 nucleotides: TGTGCCAGTAGTATGGGGACAGAAGAGACCCAGTACTTC.

The gene calls are TRBV2 and TRBJ1-2; unclear D gene. CDR1 SNHLY and CDR2 FYNNEI come from the germline V gene. There are 12 residues in the CDR3. V dropped 7 bases and J dropped 3 bases, with 9 bases sitting between them. This CDR3 is CASTARYYGYTF. The CDR3 bases are TGTGCCAGCACCGCTAGATACTATGGCTACACCTTC.